This T cell receptor beta chain stems from a study of early T cells in non-severe SARS-CoV-2 infection. TCRdb independently ran MiXCR on the 5' RACE reads; one entry per CDR3 protein. The sample carries 86,000 or so distinct CDR3 sequences, 11% to 15% recorded once. Per germline, CDR1 KGHSH and CDR2 LQKENI. V lost 6 bases and J lost 4; bases outside the gene matches: 4. The CDR3 is made up of 13 amino acids. This clonotype was detected many times. The sample taken for sequencing was whole blood. The TCR sequence derives from an adult who was a healthcare worker with PCR-confirmed SARS-CoV-2 infection or an uninfected control (not recorded which). The chain combines TRBV18 with TRBJ1-1, with 8 nucleotides matching TRBD1. This CDR3 reads CASSGQGGTEAFF. The CDR3, as DNA: TGTGCCAGCTCCGGACAGGGTGGCACTGAAGCTTTCTTT.